Sequencing of this TCR beta chain was carried out in a study of cytomegalovirus exposure and HLA in healthy donors. Across the whole study: From HLA-typed donors, an early data release held roughly 80 million unique TCRs.

PCR used 60 Vbeta primers and 13 Jbeta primers. Original processing methods: An analysis performed later counted around 86 million unique TCR beta chains (roughly 10 million of them shared). Data came from immunoSEQ multiplex PCR; TCRdb stores just in-frame clones and leaves some out. That table gives V, J and clone size, and the DNA gave D and trimming. The table for this sample gives approximately 210,000 clones. The CDR3 spans 17 residues. Germline V gene sequence: CDR1 SGHNT, CDR2 YYREEE (reference sequence). V shed 4 bases, J shed 7 bases, and the junction held 16 bases outside the gene matches. This chain uses TRBV5-4 with TRBJ2-2, with 7 positions matching TRBD1. This receptor was identified in a woman younger than 45 in good health and CMV-seropositive. Specimen: PBMCs. The CDR3 sequence: CASSPRDSYLGVGELFF. Written as DNA, the CDR3 is TGTGCCAGCAGCCCACGGGACAGCTACCTGGGCGTCGGGGAGCTGTTTTTT.